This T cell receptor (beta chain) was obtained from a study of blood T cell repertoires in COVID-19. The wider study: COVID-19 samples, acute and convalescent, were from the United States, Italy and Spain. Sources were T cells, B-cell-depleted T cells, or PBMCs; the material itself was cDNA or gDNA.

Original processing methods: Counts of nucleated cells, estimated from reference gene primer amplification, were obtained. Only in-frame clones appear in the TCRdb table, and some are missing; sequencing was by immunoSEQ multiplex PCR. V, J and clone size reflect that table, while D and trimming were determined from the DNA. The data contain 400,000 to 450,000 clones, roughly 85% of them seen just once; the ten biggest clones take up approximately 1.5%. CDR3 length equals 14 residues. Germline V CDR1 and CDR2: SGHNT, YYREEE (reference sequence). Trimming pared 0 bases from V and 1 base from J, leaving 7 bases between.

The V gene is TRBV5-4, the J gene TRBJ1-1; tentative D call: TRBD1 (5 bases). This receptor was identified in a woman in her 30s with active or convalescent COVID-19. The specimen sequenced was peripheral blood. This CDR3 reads CASSLGQRNTEAFF. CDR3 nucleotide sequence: TGTGCCAGCAGCTTGGGACAGAGGAACACTGAAGCTTTCTTT.